This T cell receptor (beta chain) was sequenced for a study of blood T cell repertoires in COVID-19. Study-wide context: Spain, Italy and the United States supplied samples that represented acute and convalescent COVID-19. T cells, B-cell-depleted T cells, or PBMCs supplied cDNA or gDNA.

Per the germline V gene, CDR1 is LGHNA and CDR2 is YSLEER. The V and J ends lost 1 base and 2 bases respectively, with 9 bases between them. The CDR3 loop spans 15 amino acids. Original handling: Counts of nucleated cells, estimated from reference gene primer amplification, were obtained. This table comes from immunoSEQ multiplex PCR, and its TCRdb copy is limited to in-frame clones, with some not included. The DNA gave D and trimming, while V, J and clone size come from that table. The sample lists fewer than 350,000 clones, approximately 86% occurring once. Specimen: peripheral blood. The TCR comes from a woman under 40 who had recovered from COVID-19. This sequence joins TRBV4-3 and TRBJ1-3; D may be TRBD1 (5 bases). The CDR3 protein is CASSQASGTGNTIYF. CDR3 nucleotide sequence: TGCGCCAGCAGCCAAGCTTCAGGGACTGGAAACACCATATATTTT.